This T cell receptor (beta chain) was found in a study of shared clonotypes between healthy human individuals. A remark on this clone: What it recognizes is unknown.

Notes on the study in general: Clonotypes which were not shared had lower generation probabilities than clonotypes that all four donors shared. Blood was the only sampled material, and tissue repertoires likely differ.

As originally analysed: ImmunoSEQ junction-only sequences lacked quality scores, so their filtering differed. Produced via immunoSEQ multiplex PCR; TCRdb's table is partial and in-frame only. D and trimming were read from the DNA, whereas the V and J calls and clone size are those reported in that table. Of roughly 86,000 clones listed, 60% to 75% are singletons. With CCR7-negative CD45RA+ TemRA cells, CD45RO+ cells were combined in CD8 memory. Trimming stripped 0 bases from V and 9 bases from J, with 13 bases between. The CDR3 covers 14 residues. The germline CDR1 and CDR2 sequences are SGHRS and YFSETQ.

This receptor was identified in a man aged 25-45 years in good health. V gene TRBV5-1 combines with J gene TRBJ1-5; the D is unclear. The source material was memory CD8+ T cells sorted from blood. The subset: CD45RO+ cells pooled with CCR7-negative TemRA cells. CDR3 coding DNA: TGCGCCAGCAGCTTGGTCCTGGAGTGTGGGCCCCAGCATTTT. This codes for CASSLVLECGPQHF.